What follows is one T cell receptor beta chain and its context. The antigen is not known. This specimen comes from a study of CD8 T cells in ankylosing spondylitis. General study results and limits: The authors reported significant enrichment of disease-linked clones in matched ankylosing spondylitis synovial fluid. A motif in TCR beta, a set of about eight highly homologous variants, appeared characteristic of ankylosing spondylitis blood. In peripheral blood, disease-linked CD8+ clones occurred at relatively low frequencies. Earlier work had already found some motif variants in reactive arthritis synovial fluid and blood.

The germline gives CDR1 SEHNR, CDR2 FQNEAQ (reference sequence). V dropped 3 bases and J dropped 0 bases, with 12 bases sitting between them. CDR3 size: 15 residues. Quantitative 5'-RACE was performed with molecular barcodes, and it yielded the TCR beta libraries. TCRdb redid the calling of the 5' RACE reads with MiXCR, one entry per CDR3 protein. Of 650,000 to 800,000 distinct CDR3 sequences in the sample, under 20% are singletons; the top ten hold under 20%. This rearrangement joins TRBV7-9 to TRBJ2-7, with D hard to call. This sequence was found in a male donor with ankylosing spondylitis. The sample taken for sequencing was blood, either unsorted or a sorted T cell fraction (not recorded which). CDR3 in DNA: TGTGCCAGCAGCTTCGGCGCGCCAAGCTCCTACGAGCAGTACTTC. It translates to CASSFGAPSSYEQYF.